What follows are 29 T cell receptor beta chains derived from one specimen sequenced in a study of blood T cells in healthy people across ages. Through a sample-barcoded 5' primer and a J-beta primer mix, a second PCR was run for roughly 6 to 12 cycles. A single record per CDR3 protein comes from TCRdb applying MiXCR to the 5' RACE reads. Among about 680,000 distinct CDR3 sequences, approximately 49% were seen once, and the ten largest hold about 32%. The sequenced material came from blood. These receptors were taken from a woman aged 60 to 75 in good health.

The sample holds a few counts of this clonotype. This chain joins TRBV7-6 and TRBJ2-1; D remains ambiguous. CDR1 and CDR2 from the germline V gene are SGHVS and FNYEAQ. This CDR3 is 15 amino acids long. Trimming took off 2 bases at V and 0 bases at J, with 8 bases between the two ends. The CDR3 is CASSLMADSYNEQFF. The DNA for the CDR3 is TGTGCCAGCAGCTTAATGGCAGACTCCTACAATGAGCAGTTCTTC.

About this clonotype itself: A single base separates this from a much larger clone, so it may be a read error. The CDR3 coding sequence is TGCGCCAACAGCCAACGTCTAACGGGAGCAGGGGATACGCAGTATTTT. Protein product: CANSQRLTGAGDTQYF. The rearrangement uses TRBV4-3 and TRBJ2-3; possible D gene TRBD2, 6 bases. Looked up from germline, CDR1 is LGHNA and CDR2 is YSLEER. The CDR3 loop spans 16 amino acids.

J is TRBJ1-4 and V is TRBV5-1, with D hard to call. In germline, CDR1 is SGHRS, CDR2 YFSETQ. V dropped 1 base and J dropped 7 bases, with 14 bases sitting between them. This CDR3 has 15 amino acids. The CDR3 loop reads CASSLQAGGSEKLFF. The CDR3 coding sequence is TGCGCCAGCAGCTTGCAGGCGGGAGGCAGTGAAAAACTGTTTTTT.

This clonotype was seen once. The chain is built from TRBV20-1 and TRBJ2-1; D may be TRBD2 (5 bases). The germline V gene encodes CDR1 DFQATT and CDR2 SNEGSKA (reference sequence). The CDR3 runs 14 residues. The V end was cut by 0 bases, the J end by 4 bases, with 10 bases between. The CDR3 nucleotides are TGCAGTGCTAGAGATCCGGGATATTACAATGAGCAGTTCTTC. Translating gives CSARDPGYYNEQFF.

To note about this clonotype: With a much larger clone just one base away, this may be a read error. The chain has TRBV20-1 and TRBJ2-1; D is possibly TRBD1 (5 bases). Germline V lookup: CDR1 DFQATT, CDR2 SNEGSKA (reference sequence). The CDR3 has 14 residues. The DNA of the CDR3 is TGCAGTGCTAGAAGCCGAGACAGCCCCTACGAGCAGGACTTC. Translating gives CSARSRDSPYEQDF.

V usage is TRBV11-2 and J usage is TRBJ2-3, with unresolved D. Per germline, CDR1 SGHAT and CDR2 FQNNGV. The CDR3 extends over 14 amino acids. V was cut by 1 base and J by 12 bases, with 17 bases left in between. This CDR3 reads CASSLALRALQQYF. The CDR3 DNA follows: TGTGCCAGCAGCTTAGCCCTCCGCGCCCTACAACAGTATTTT.

CDR3 DNA sequence: TGTGCCAGCACCCTAGCGGGAGACCTCAATGAGCAGTTCTTC. The encoded protein is CASTLAGDLNEQFF. This sequence joins TRBV6-5 and TRBJ2-1, with TRBD2 matching over 10 bases. The CDR3 sequence is 14 residues long. V shed 7 bases, J shed 6 bases, and the junction held 6 bases outside the gene matches. CDR1 and CDR2 (germline): MNHEY, SVGAGI.

Comments on this clonotype: Given a much more abundant clone one base away, this may be a read error. The genes are TRBV2 and TRBJ2-3; 8 positions match TRBD2. The V gene's germline CDR1 is SNHLY and CDR2 FYNNEI. Trimming removed 8 bases from V and 4 bases from J; junction bases left unmatched: 11. The CDR3 consists of 15 residues. CDR3 bases: TGTGCCAGCCTACTAAGCGGGAGCCCCTCAGATACGCAGTATTTT. Amino acids: CASLLSGSPSDTQYF. Full variable domain (outside the CDR3, taken from reference TRBV2 and TRBJ2-3): EPEVTQTPSHQVTQMGQEVILRCVPISNHLYFYWYRQILGQKVEFLVSFYNNEISEKSEIFDDQFSVERPDGSNFTLKIRSTKLEDSAMYFCASLLSGSPSDTQYFGPGTRLTVL.

Concerning this clonotype itself: At one end the junction does not follow the germline gene, possibly because of a read error. The CDR3 is CASSLGRHTDTRYF. The CDR3 bases are TGCGCCAGCAGCTTAGGTCGGCACACAGATACGCGGTATTTT. The chain has TRBV7-2 and TRBJ2-3, with D uncertain. The CDR3 spans 14 residues. CDR1 and CDR2 (germline): SGHTA, FQGNSA.

The chain uses TRBV4-2 and TRBJ2-1; the match to TRBD2 covers 8 bases. CDR1 and CDR2 (germline): LGHNA, YNFKEQ. This CDR3 region has 17 residues. With V trimmed by 6 bases and J by 0 bases, 10 bases remained unmatched. CDR3 loop: CASSTRRSGSSYNEQFF. CDR3 in DNA: TGTGCCAGCAGTACCCGAAGGAGCGGGAGCTCCTACAATGAGCAGTTCTTC.

V gene TRBV4-3 combines with J gene TRBJ1-2; no clear D. V dropped 1 base and J dropped 6 bases, with 15 bases sitting between them. This CDR3 comprises 15 residues. Germline V CDR1 and CDR2: LGHNA, YSLEER. Here the CDR3 DNA reads TGCGCCAGCAGCCAAGTTGGGCGGCCCCAGAATGGCTACACCTTC. This translates into CASSQVGRPQNGYTF.

This CDR3 reads CSALSGANYGYTF. CDR3 in DNA: TGCAGTGCTCTATCAGGGGCTAACTATGGCTACACCTTC. V usage is TRBV20-1 and J usage is TRBJ1-2, with D possibly TRBD1 on 6 matching bases. The germline V and J ends were trimmed by 5 bases and 0 bases, with 10 bases remaining between them. Germline V gene lookup returns CDR1 DFQATT and CDR2 SNEGSKA (reference sequence). CDR3 length: 13 amino acids.

The rearrangement uses TRBV4-3 and TRBJ2-5; tentatively, D is TRBD1 (6 bases). The end of the DNA is better explained by TRBJ2-7, so the J call may be wrong. The CDR3 extends over 17 amino acids. The germline gives CDR1 LGHNA, CDR2 YSLEER. The CDR3 DNA is TGCGCCAGCAGCCGCCCAACCTCGGAAGGGGGTTCCTACGAGCAGTACTTC. This gives the protein CASSRPTSEGGSYEQYF.

This chain joins TRBV5-1 and TRBJ2-1; D perhaps matches TRBD1 (6 bases). V dropped 0 bases and J dropped 2 bases, with 9 bases sitting between them. CDR3 length equals 15 residues. Germline values: CDR1 SGHRS, CDR2 YFSETQ. The CDR3 is CASSLADRTYNEQFF. DNA of the CDR3: TGCGCCAGCAGCTTGGCTGACAGGACCTACAATGAGCAGTTCTTC.

This clonotype occurred many times. This chain joins TRBV27 and TRBJ2-1; either TRBD1 or TRBD2 may supply D (5 bases each). The CDR3 has 15 amino acids. V shed 5 bases and J shed 2 bases, with 13 bases lying between them. The germline V gene has CDR1 MNHEY and CDR2 SMNVEV (reference sequence). The CDR3 DNA is TGTGCCAGCAGTCCCAATGAGGGACCCTACAATGAGCAGTTCTTC. Protein sequence: CASSPNEGPYNEQFF.

The V and J genes are TRBV7-2 and TRBJ2-1, with D unclear. Germline V gene sequence: CDR1 SGHTA, CDR2 FQGNSA. The CDR3 has 12 residues. The germline V and J ends were trimmed by 2 bases and 10 bases, with 9 bases remaining between them. DNA for the CDR3: TGTGCCAGCAGCTTAAGAGAAGAAGAGCAGTTCTTC. This encodes CASSLREEEQFF.

The genes are TRBV11-2 and TRBJ2-1; TRBD2 aligns across 9 bases. The CDR3 is 15 residues long. Germline CDR1 reads SGHAT; CDR2 reads FQNNGV. With 5 bases clipped from V and 7 bases from J, the junction kept 9 bases outside the gene matches. The CDR3 sequence is CASSAPGTSFNEQFF. The CDR3 DNA follows: TGTGCCAGCAGCGCCCCCGGGACTAGCTTTAATGAGCAGTTCTTC.

V and J are TRBV7-9 and TRBJ2-5; D not resolved. The CDR3 is 13 amino acids. The V gene's germline CDR1 is SEHNR and CDR2 FQNEAQ (reference sequence). V was trimmed by 3 bases and J by 0 bases, leaving 5 bases between them. CDR3 nucleotide sequence: TGTGCCAGCAGCTTCGGCAACCAAGAGACCCAGTACTTC. It is translated as CASSFGNQETQYF.

This chain connects TRBV25-1 to TRBJ2-1, with 11 bases fitting TRBD2. The CDR3 is 15 residues long. Trimming took 3 bases from V and 3 from J; bases not matched to a gene: 1. Germline values: CDR1 MGHDK, CDR2 SYGVNS. This CDR3 reads CASSDSGRGYNEQFF. CDR3 coding DNA: TGTGCCAGCAGTGATAGCGGGAGGGGCTACAATGAGCAGTTCTTC. Looking up the rest from reference TRBV25-1 and TRBJ2-1 gives the full variable domain: EADIYQTPRYLVIGTGKKITLECSQTMGHDKMYWYQQDPGMELHLIHYSYGVNSTEKGDLSSESTVSRIRTEHFPLTLESARPSHTSQYLCASSDSGRGYNEQFFGPGTRLTVL.

The chain has TRBV28 and TRBJ2-7; 8 bases fit TRBD2. CDR3 length equals 14 residues. The germline gives CDR1 MDHEN, CDR2 SYDVKM. J gave up 7 bases and V 6 bases, and 11 bases lay outside the gene matches. The DNA for the CDR3 is TGTGCCAGCAGAGCGGGAGCCCTAGGCTGGGAGCAGTACTTC. It translates to CASRAGALGWEQYF.

In its sample, this clonotype was seen a few times. This chain connects TRBV3-1 to TRBJ2-1, with a possible D match to TRBD1 (5 bases). V shed 4 bases and J shed 6 bases, with 22 bases lying between them. CDR3 length equals 17 residues. The germline gives CDR1 LGHDT, CDR2 YNNKEL (reference sequence). The CDR3 coding sequence is TGTGCCAGCAGCCCTCGATACACCAGGGCTATGGGCAATGAGCAGTTCTTC. Its translation is CASSPRYTRAMGNEQFF.

This clonotype was observed a handful of times. CDR3 loop: CASSQSSGTQYF. CDR3 DNA sequence: TGTGCCAGCAGCCAATCTTCCGGGACTCAGTACTTC. The chain uses TRBV14 and TRBJ2-7; D might be TRBD2 (6 bases). Germline V gene data show CDR1 as SGHDN and CDR2 as FVKESK. V shed 2 bases and J shed 10 bases, with 12 bases lying between them. The CDR3 has 12 residues.

The V and J genes are TRBV20-1 and TRBJ2-3; a possible D gene is TRBD2 (5 bases). The ends were cut back, 6 bases at V and 3 bases at J, with 16 bases in the middle. Per germline, CDR1 DFQATT and CDR2 SNEGSKA (reference sequence). The CDR3 has 14 amino acids. The CDR3 sequence is CSASQTWETDTQYF. The DNA for the CDR3 is TGCAGTGCCAGCCAGACGTGGGAGACAGATACGCAGTATTTT.

With regard to this clonotype: A much larger clonotype is one base distant, so this may be a read error. V and J are TRBV7-9 and TRBJ2-1; D unresolved. The CDR3 length is 11 residues. Germline CDR1 reads SEHNR; CDR2 reads FQNEAQ (reference sequence). CDR3 in DNA: TGTGCCAGCAGCTCCCACAATGAGCGGTTCTTC. This translates into CASSSHNERFF. The full variable domain, rest sourced from reference TRBV7-9 and TRBJ2-1, is DTGVSQNPRHKITKRGQNVTFRCDPISEHNRLYWYRQTLGQGPEFLTYFQNEAQLEKSRLLSDRFSAERPKGSFSTLEIQRTEQGDSAMYLCASSSHNERFFGPGTRLTVL.

The chain recombines TRBV29-1 with TRBJ2-3, with 8 positions matching TRBD2. V was clipped by 3 bases and J by 1 base; unmatched bases: 0. Germline V lookup: CDR1 SQVTM, CDR2 ANQGSEA. This CDR3 comprises 13 residues. Here the CDR3 reads CSVDSGGTDTQYF. The CDR3 bases are TGCAGCGTTGATAGCGGGGGCACAGATACGCAGTATTTT.

This clonotype was observed a few times. The chain uses TRBV7-3 and TRBJ2-1; unclear D gene. This CDR3 comprises 14 residues. CDR1 and CDR2 (germline): SGHTA, FQGTGA. V gave up 5 bases and J gave up 9 bases, with 17 bases separating them. CDR3 bases: TGTGCCAGCAGCCCCAGTGTAAAATTTGGTGAGCAGTTCTTC. It yields the protein CASSPSVKFGEQFF.

The sample holds one count of this clonotype. This could be a read error, since a much larger clone is one nucleotide away. The chain has TRBV7-6 and TRBJ2-5, with 9 bases lining up with TRBD2. V gave up 3 bases and J gave up 7 bases; unmatched junction bases: 6. This CDR3 has 14 amino acids. CDR1 is SGHVS and CDR2 is FNYEAQ in the germline V gene. Here the CDR3 reads CASSLRGGEVTQYF. DNA for the CDR3: TGTGCCAGCAGCTTGCGGGGGGGAGAAGTGACCCAGTACTTC.

The chain recombines TRBV14 with TRBJ2-1, with D possibly TRBD2 on 5 matching bases. V was pared by 7 bases and J by 15 bases, with 22 bases between. Per the germline V gene, CDR1 is SGHDN and CDR2 is FVKESK. The CDR3 spans 13 residues. CDR3 sequence reads: CASTIGVTPFLFF. The CDR3 coding sequence is TGTGCCAGCACGATCGGGGTAACCCCTTTTTTGTTCTTC.

This clonotype has only a few counts. The chain combines TRBV10-3 with TRBJ1-2, with unresolved D. CDR1 ENHRY and CDR2 SYGVKD come from the germline V gene. The CDR3 has 13 residues. V lost 0 bases and J 5 bases, leaving 7 bases between the germline ends. Here the CDR3 reads CAISESREYGYTF. As DNA, the CDR3 is TGTGCCATCAGTGAGTCAAGGGAGTATGGCTACACCTTC.